This is a list of T cell receptor beta chains from one sample in a study of blood T cell repertoires in COVID-19. Repertoires were generated with immunoSEQ multiplex PCR, while TCRdb's copy carries only in-frame clones and drops some. Among 410,000 or so clones listed, 75% to 90% were seen once. Sequences were obtained from peripheral blood. The receptors stem from a woman in her forties with COVID-19, enrolled during active disease. CDR3s include the opening cysteine and the closing phenylalanine or tryptophan. The order of the fields is J gene, D gene, CDR3 length, V gene, clone size, CDR3 DNA, CDR3 protein. The D gene is left open where the match is weak. Rows may omit the clone size; those that give it use once, few, many or a size class.

TRBJ1-2 | TRBD1 | 15 | TRBV7-2 | once | TGTGCCAGCAGCTTAGCGCACAGGGGGGGCTATGGCTACACCTTC | CASSLAHRGGYGYTF
TRBJ1-2 | . | 12 | TRBV12-3/TRBV12-4 | . | TGTGCCAGCAGTTTATTGATGGTCGGTTACACCTTC | CASSLLMVGYTF
TRBJ2-3 | . | 14 | TRBV5-1 | . | TGCGCCAGCGGAAGTTTAGACGGGGCAGATACGCAGTATTTT | CASGSLDGADTQYF
TRBJ2-7 | . | 15 | TRBV7-2 | . | TGTGCCAGCAGCTTAGGGTCCAGGGTTGGATACGAGCAGTACTTC | CASSLGSRVGYEQYF
TRBJ2-5 | . | 13 | TRBV18 | . | TGTGCCAGCTCACTCCCCAGCGCGGAGACCCAGTACTTC | CASSLPSAETQYF
TRBJ1-1 | . | 14 | TRBV27 | . | TGTGCCAGCAGTTTTACAGTCTCCGACACTGAAGCTTTCTTT | CASSFTVSDTEAFF
TRBJ2-3 | . | 15 | TRBV30 | . | TGTGCCTGGACCCGCGGGGCGGGAAACACAGATACGCAGTATTTT | CAWTRGAGNTDTQYF
TRBJ2-2 | . | 12 | TRBV21-1 | . | TGTGCCACAACCCACCGGGCCGGGGAGCTGTTTTTT | CATTHRAGELFF
TRBJ2-3 | . | 13 | TRBV27 | . | TGTGCCAGCAGTTTCATACCGGGGGAGTGGGAGTATTTT | CASSFIPGEWEYF
TRBJ1-6 | . | 11 | TRBV20-1 | . | TGCAGTGCTCACAGGGATTCACCCCTCCACTTT | CSAHRDSPLHF
TRBJ2-7 | TRBD1 | 18 | TRBV19 | . | TGTGCCAGTAGTTCGGACAGGGGGTTCAATTGGGATCTCGACGAGCAGTACTTC | CASSSDRGFNWDLDEQYF
TRBJ1-2 | . | 13 | TRBV18 | . | TGTGCCAGCGCCACCGGGACAAACTATGGCTACACCTTC | CASATGTNYGYTF
TRBJ1-5 | . | 13 | TRBV10-3 | once | TGTGCCATCGCAGGGAGGGACAATCAGCCCCAGCATTTT | CAIAGRDNQPQHF
TRBJ1-1 | . | 14 | TRBV11-2 | once | TGTGCCAGCAGCTTTCAACAGGTGAACACTGAAGCTTTCTTT | CASSFQQVNTEAFF
TRBJ2-1 | TRBD2 | 14 | TRBV7-9 | . | TGTGCCAGCAGCTTTAGCGGGGGGGCTGGTGAGCAGTTCTTC | CASSFSGGAGEQFF
TRBJ2-3 | . | 17 | TRBV7-3 | once | TGTGCCAGCAGCTTGGGAATCTCGGACAGTGGCACAGATACGCAGTATTTT | CASSLGISDSGTDTQYF
TRBJ2-7 | TRBD2 | 13 | TRBV27 | once | TGTGCCAGCAGTTTAACGGGACTAGCCGAGCAGTACTTC | CASSLTGLAEQYF
TRBJ1-5 | . | 11 | TRBV20-1 | . | TGCAGTGCCCAGGGGAATCAGCCCCAGCATTTT | CSAQGNQPQHF
TRBJ1-1 | . | 13 | TRBV7-6 | . | TGTGCCAGCAGCTGGGGGGGGAACACTGAAGCTTTCTTT | CASSWGGNTEAFF
TRBJ2-3 | . | 15 | TRBV4-2 | . | TGTGCCAGCAGCCAAGAACTAGTAGATGCAGATACGCAGTATTTT | CASSQELVDADTQYF
TRBJ1-1 | . | 13 | TRBV12-3/TRBV12-4 | . | TGTGCCAGCAGTCAACGGGGGAACACTGAAGCTTTCTTT | CASSQRGNTEAFF
TRBJ2-5 | . | 13 | TRBV11-2 | . | TGTGCCAGCAGCCCTAGGATAGGAGAGACCCAGTACTTC | CASSPRIGETQYF
TRBJ1-2 | . | 12 | TRBV3-1/TRBV3-2 | . | TGTGCCAGCAGCCCACAGGGATCCGGCTACACCTTC | CASSPQGSGYTF
TRBJ1-4 | . | 16 | TRBV7-8 | . | TGTGCCAGCAGCCCACTAGGACAGACAACTAATGAAAAACTGTTTTTT | CASSPLGQTTNEKLFF
TRBJ2-1 | TRBD2 | 17 | TRBV4-3 | . | TGCGCCAGCAGCCAAGGGCTCGGGACTAGCGGGCACAATGAGCAGTTCTTC | CASSQGLGTSGHNEQFF
TRBJ1-2 | . | 15 | TRBV4-2 | few | TGTGCCAGCAGCCAAGGACCGACGGGAAACTATGGCTACACCTTC | CASSQGPTGNYGYTF
TRBJ1-2 | . | 15 | TRBV4-3 | . | TGCGCCAGCAGCCAGTATCAGGGGTCCAACTATGGCTACACCTTC | CASSQYQGSNYGYTF
TRBJ2-7 | TRBD1 | 15 | TRBV4-3 | . | TGCGCCAGCAGCCAAGACTACAGGGGAGCGTACGAGCAGTACTTC | CASSQDYRGAYEQYF
TRBJ1-1 | . | 15 | TRBV7-9 | . | TGTGCCAGCAGCATACCGACAGGAACGAACACTGAAGCTTTCTTT | CASSIPTGTNTEAFF
TRBJ1-1 | . | 13 | TRBV13 | . | TGTGCCAGCAGCCCAGGGGTGAACACTGAAGCTTTCTTT | CASSPGVNTEAFF
TRBJ1-2 | . | 15 | TRBV7-6 | . | TGTGCCAGCAGCTCGCACAGGGAGCGTAACTATGGCTACACCTTC | CASSSHRERNYGYTF